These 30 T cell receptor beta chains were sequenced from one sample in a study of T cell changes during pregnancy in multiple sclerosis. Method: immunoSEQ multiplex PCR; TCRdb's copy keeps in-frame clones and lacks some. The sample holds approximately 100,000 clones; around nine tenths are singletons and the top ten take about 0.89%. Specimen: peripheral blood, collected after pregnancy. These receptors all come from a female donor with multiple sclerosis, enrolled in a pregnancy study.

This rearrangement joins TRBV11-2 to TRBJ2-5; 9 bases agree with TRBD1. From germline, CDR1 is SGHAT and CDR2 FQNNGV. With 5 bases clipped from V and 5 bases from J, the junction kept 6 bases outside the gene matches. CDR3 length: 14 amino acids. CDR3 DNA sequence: TGTGCCAGCAGCCTCGGGACAGGGAGGGAGACCCAGTACTTC. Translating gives CASSLGTGRETQYF.

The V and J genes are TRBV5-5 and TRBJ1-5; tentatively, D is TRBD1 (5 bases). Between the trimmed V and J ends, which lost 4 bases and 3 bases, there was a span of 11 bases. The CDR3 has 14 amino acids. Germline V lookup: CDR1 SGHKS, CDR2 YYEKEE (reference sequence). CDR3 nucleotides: TGTGCCAGCAGCCTACAGGTTTTCAATCAGCCCCAGCATTTT. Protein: CASSLQVFNQPQHF.

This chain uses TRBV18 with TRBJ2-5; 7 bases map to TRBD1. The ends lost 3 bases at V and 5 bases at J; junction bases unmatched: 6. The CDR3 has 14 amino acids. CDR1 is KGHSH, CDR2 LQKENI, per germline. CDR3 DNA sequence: TGTGCCAGCTCACCTACAGGGGAAAGGGAGACCCAGTACTTC. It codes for CASSPTGERETQYF.

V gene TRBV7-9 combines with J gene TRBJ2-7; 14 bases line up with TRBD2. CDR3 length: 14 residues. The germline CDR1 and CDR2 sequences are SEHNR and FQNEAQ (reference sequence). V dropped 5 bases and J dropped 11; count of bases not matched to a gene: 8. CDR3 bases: TGTGCCAGCAGCATCGGACTAGCGGGGGGCATGGAGTACTTC. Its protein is CASSIGLAGGMEYF.

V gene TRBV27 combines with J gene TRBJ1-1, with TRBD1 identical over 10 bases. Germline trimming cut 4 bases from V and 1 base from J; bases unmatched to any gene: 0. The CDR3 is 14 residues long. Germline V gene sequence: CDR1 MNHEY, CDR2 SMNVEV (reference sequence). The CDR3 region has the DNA TGTGCCAGCAGTTGGACAGGGGGGAACACTGAAGCTTTCTTT. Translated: CASSWTGGNTEAFF.

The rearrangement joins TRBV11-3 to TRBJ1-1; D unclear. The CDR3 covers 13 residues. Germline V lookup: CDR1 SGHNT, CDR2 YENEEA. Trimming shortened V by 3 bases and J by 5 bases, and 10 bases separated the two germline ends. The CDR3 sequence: CASSFRPLTEAFF. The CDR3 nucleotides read TGTGCCAGCAGCTTTCGTCCTTTGACTGAAGCTTTCTTT.

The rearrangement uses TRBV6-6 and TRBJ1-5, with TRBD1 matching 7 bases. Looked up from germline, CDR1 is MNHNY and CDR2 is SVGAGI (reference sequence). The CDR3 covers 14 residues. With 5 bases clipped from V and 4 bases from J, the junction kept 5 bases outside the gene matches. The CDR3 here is CASSRDRTNQPQHF. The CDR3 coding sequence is TGTGCCAGCAGTAGGGACAGAACGAATCAGCCCCAGCATTTT.

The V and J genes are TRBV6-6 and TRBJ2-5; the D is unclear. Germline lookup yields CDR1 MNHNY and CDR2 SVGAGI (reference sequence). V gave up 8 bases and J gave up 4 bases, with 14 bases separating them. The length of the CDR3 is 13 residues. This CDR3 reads CASSVFVRETQYF. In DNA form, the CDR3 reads TGTGCCAGCTCAGTATTCGTTCGAGAGACCCAGTACTTC.

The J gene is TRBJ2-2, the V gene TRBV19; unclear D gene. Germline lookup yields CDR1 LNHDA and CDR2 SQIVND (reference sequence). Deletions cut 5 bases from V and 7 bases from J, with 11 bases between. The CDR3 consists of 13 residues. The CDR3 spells CASSVRSDGELFF. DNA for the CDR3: TGTGCCAGTAGTGTGCGTTCCGACGGGGAGCTGTTTTTT.

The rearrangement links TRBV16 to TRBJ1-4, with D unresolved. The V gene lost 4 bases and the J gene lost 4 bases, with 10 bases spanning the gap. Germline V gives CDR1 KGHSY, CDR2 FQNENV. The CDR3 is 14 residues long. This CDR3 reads CASSLRPNNEKLFF. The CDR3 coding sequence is TGTGCCAGCAGCCTGAGGCCGAATAATGAAAAACTGTTTTTT. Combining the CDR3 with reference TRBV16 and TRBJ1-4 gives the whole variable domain GEEVAQTPKHLVRGEGQKAKLYCAPIKGHSYVFWYQQVLKNEFKFLISFQNENVFDETGMPKERFSAKCLPNSPCSLEIQATKLEDSAVYFCASSLRPNNEKLFFGSGTQLSVL.

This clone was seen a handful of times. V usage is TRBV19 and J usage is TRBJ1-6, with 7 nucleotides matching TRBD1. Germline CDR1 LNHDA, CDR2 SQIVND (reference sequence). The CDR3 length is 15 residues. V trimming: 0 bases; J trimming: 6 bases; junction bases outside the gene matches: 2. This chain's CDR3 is CASSIEQGFNSPLHF. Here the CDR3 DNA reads TGTGCCAGTAGTATAGAACAGGGGTTTAATTCACCCCTCCACTTT.

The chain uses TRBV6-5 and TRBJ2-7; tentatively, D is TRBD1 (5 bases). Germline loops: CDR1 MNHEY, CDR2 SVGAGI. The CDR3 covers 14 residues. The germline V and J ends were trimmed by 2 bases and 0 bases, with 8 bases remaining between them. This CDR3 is CASSYHRLSYEQYF. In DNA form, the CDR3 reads TGTGCCAGCAGTTACCACAGGCTCTCCTACGAGCAGTACTTC.

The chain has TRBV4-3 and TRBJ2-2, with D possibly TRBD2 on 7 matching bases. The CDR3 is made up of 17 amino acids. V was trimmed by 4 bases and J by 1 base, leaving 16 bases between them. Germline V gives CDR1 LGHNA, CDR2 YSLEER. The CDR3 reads CASSPSGGGLNTGELFF. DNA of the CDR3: TGCGCCAGCAGCCCCAGTGGCGGGGGCCTGAACACCGGGGAGCTGTTTTTT.

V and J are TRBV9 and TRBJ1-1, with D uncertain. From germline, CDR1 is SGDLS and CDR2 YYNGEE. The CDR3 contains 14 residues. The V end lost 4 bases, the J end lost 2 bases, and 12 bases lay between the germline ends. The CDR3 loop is CASSPLASNTEAFF. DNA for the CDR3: TGTGCCAGCAGCCCGCTAGCAAGCAACACTGAAGCTTTCTTT. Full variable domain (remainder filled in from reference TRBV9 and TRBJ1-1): DSGVTQTPKHLITATGQRVTLRCSPRSGDLSVYWYQQSLDQGLQFLIQYYNGEERAKGNILERFSAQQFPDLHSELNLSSLELGDSALYFCASSPLASNTEAFFGQGTRLTVV.

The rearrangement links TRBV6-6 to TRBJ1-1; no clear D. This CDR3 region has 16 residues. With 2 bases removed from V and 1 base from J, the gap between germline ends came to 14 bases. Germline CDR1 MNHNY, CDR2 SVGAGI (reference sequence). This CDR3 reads CASSYRPSEQNTEAFF. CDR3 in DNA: TGTGCCAGCAGTTACCGACCGTCGGAGCAGAACACTGAAGCTTTCTTT.

CDR3 residues: CATSRDKGGTEAFF. CDR3 DNA sequence: TGTGCCACCAGCAGAGATAAAGGGGGCACTGAAGCTTTCTTT. J is TRBJ1-1 and V is TRBV15, with a weak D call TRBD1 (6 bases). Trimming cost V 0 bases and J 4 bases, with 9 bases left between them. Germline-derived CDR1 and CDR2 are LNHNV and YYDKDF (reference sequence). The CDR3 is 14 amino acids.

Written as DNA, the CDR3 is TGTGCCAGCAGTTTCTCTAGATTTGGAAACATTCAGTACTTC. It yields the protein CASSFSRFGNIQYF. The chain recombines TRBV28 with TRBJ2-4; no firm D call. Trimming removed 3 bases at V and 6 bases at J, with 12 bases between. The CDR3 totals 14 residues. CDR1 is MDHEN, CDR2 SYDVKM, per germline.

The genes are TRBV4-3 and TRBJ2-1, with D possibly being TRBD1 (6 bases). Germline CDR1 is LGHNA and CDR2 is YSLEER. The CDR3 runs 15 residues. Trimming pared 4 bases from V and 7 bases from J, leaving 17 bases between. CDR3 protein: CASSLNRAVRNEQFF. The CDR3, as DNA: TGCGCCAGCAGCCTAAACAGGGCCGTGCGGAATGAGCAGTTCTTC.

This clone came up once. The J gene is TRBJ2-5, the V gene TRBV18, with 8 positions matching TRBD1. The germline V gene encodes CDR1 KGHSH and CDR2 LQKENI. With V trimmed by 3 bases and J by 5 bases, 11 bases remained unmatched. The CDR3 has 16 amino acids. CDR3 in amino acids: CASSPDNTGGSETQYF. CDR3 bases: TGTGCCAGCTCACCCGATAACACAGGGGGGTCCGAGACCCAGTACTTC.

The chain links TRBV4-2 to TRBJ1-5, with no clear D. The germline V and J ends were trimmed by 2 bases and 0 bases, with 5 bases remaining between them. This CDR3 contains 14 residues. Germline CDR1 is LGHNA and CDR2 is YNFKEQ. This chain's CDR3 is CASSQFNSNQPQHF. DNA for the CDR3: TGTGCCAGCAGCCAATTTAATAGCAATCAGCCCCAGCATTTT.

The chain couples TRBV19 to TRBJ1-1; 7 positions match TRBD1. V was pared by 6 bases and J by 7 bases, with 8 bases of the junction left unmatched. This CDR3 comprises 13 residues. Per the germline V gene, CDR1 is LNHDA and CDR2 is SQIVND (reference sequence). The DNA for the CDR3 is TGTGCCAGTAGCCCGGGACAGATAGTTGAAGCTTTCTTT. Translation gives CASSPGQIVEAFF.

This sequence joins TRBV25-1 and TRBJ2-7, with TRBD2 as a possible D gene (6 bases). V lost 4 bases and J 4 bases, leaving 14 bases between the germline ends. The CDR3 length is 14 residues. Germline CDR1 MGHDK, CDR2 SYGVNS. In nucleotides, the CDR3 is TGTGCCAGCAGTGTCCCCGGGAGCCAGTACGAGCAGTACTTC. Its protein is CASSVPGSQYEQYF.

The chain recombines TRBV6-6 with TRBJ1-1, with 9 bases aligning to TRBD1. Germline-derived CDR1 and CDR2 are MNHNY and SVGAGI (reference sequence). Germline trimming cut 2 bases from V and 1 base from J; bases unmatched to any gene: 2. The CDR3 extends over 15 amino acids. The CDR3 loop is CASSYGGQGNTEAFF. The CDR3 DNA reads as TGTGCCAGCAGTTACGGGGGACAGGGGAACACTGAAGCTTTCTTT.

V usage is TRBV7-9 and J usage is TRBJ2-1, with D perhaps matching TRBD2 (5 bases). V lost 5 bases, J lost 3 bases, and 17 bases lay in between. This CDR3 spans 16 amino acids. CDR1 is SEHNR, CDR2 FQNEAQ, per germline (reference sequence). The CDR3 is CASSGDQRLGYNEQFF. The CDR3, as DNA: TGTGCCAGCAGCGGAGATCAGCGGTTGGGCTACAATGAGCAGTTCTTC.

Here the CDR3 reads CASSELFYSNQPQHF. The DNA of the CDR3 is TGTGCCAGCAGTGAACTGTTCTATAGCAATCAGCCCCAGCATTTT. J is TRBJ1-5 and V is TRBV6-1, with D unresolved. Trimming took off 2 bases at V and 0 bases at J, with 8 bases between the two ends. The V gene's germline CDR1 is MNHNS and CDR2 SASEGT. The CDR3 sequence is 15 residues long.

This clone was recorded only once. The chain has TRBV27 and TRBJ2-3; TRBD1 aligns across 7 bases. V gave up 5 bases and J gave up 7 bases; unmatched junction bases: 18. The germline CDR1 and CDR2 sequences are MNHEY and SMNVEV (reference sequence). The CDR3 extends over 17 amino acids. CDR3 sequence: CASSPPTGVAFTNTQYF. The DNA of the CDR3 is TGTGCCAGCAGTCCCCCCACAGGGGTCGCCTTCACTAATACGCAGTATTTT.

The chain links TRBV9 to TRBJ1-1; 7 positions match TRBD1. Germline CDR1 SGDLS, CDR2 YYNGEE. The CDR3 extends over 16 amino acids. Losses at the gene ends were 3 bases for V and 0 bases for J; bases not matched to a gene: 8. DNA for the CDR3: TGTGCCAGCAGCGCCCGACAGGGCCTCTTGAACACTGAAGCTTTCTTT. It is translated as CASSARQGLLNTEAFF.

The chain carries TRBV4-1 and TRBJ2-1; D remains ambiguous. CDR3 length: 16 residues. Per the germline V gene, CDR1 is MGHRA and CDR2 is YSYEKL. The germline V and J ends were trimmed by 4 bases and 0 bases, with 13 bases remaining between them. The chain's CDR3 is CASSPLGAFSYNEQFF. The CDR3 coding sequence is TGCGCCAGCAGCCCCCTTGGAGCTTTCTCCTACAATGAGCAGTTCTTC.

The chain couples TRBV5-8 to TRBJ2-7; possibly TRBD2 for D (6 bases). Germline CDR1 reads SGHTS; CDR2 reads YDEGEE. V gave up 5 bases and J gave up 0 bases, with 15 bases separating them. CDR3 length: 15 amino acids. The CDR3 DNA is TGTGCCAGCAGGCCTGTAGGAGGGAGCTCCTACGAGCAGTACTTC. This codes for CASRPVGGSSYEQYF.

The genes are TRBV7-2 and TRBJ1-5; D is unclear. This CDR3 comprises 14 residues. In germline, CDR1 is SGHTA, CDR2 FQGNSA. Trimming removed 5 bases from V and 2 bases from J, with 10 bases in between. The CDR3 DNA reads TGTGCCAGCAGCCACCCCCGGGGCAATCAGCCCCAGCATTTT. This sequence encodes CASSHPRGNQPQHF.